This T cell receptor (beta chain) was captured in a study of identical twins. TCRdb reprocessed the 5' RACE reads with MiXCR, giving one entry per CDR3 protein. The table records 200,000 to 250,000 distinct CDR3 sequences, over 11% of them present only once. For this clonotype: No antigen is known for it.

Notes on the study in general: Low generation-probability sequences were in excess among twin-shared out-of-frame alpha sequences.

The germline gives CDR1 LGHNA, CDR2 YNFKEQ. V gave up 0 bases and J gave up 2 bases, with 11 bases separating them. This CDR3 has 15 residues. The sequenced sample consisted of memory (CD45RO+) T cells sorted from blood. This rearrangement joins TRBV4-2 to TRBJ2-7; D unclear. The TCR sequence derives from a woman between 18 and 29 years old in good health. The CDR3 spells CASSQEWSGAYEQYF. Here the CDR3 DNA reads TGTGCCAGCAGCCAAGAGTGGTCAGGCGCCTACGAGCAGTACTTC.